This TCR beta chain appears in the sequencing data of a study of blood T cells in healthy people across ages. Study-level findings and limits: In long-lived donors, naive CD4+ cell counts and diversity exceeded those of aged donors. Because sorting was not performed, PBMCs prevented conclusive naive versus antigen-experienced comparison.

Using a J-beta primer mix together with a sample-barcoded 5' primer, a second PCR was run for roughly 6 to 12 cycles. A 12-random-nucleotide template-switch adaptor tagged each cDNA molecule. Sequencing recovered at least 3 million CDR3-containing paired-end reads from each sample. TCRdb reprocessed the 5' RACE reads with MiXCR, giving one entry per CDR3 protein. The profile shows some 1,800,000 distinct CDR3 sequences, about 39% of them singletons. The CDR3 is 14 amino acids. CDR1 is SNHLY, CDR2 FYNNEI, per germline. With 7 bases removed from V and 4 bases from J, the gap between germline ends came to 15 bases. A word on this clonotype: The target antigen is unknown.

Source material: blood. This clonotype was obtained from a human donor in good health. The chain employs TRBV2 and TRBJ2-3; possible D gene TRBD1, 6 bases. The DNA of the CDR3 is TGTGCCAGCACCCCAGGGGTGGGTGCAGATACGCAGTATTTT. It translates to CASTPGVGADTQYF. Drawing the rest from reference TRBV2 and TRBJ2-3, the complete variable domain is EPEVTQTPSHQVTQMGQEVILRCVPISNHLYFYWYRQILGQKVEFLVSFYNNEISEKSEIFDDQFSVERPDGSNFTLKIRSTKLEDSAMYFCASTPGVGADTQYFGPGTRLTVL.